A selection of T cell receptor beta chains follows, all from one sample in a study of T cells after yellow fever vaccination. One entry per CDR3 protein, called by TCRdb with MiXCR from the 5' RACE reads. The sample has a few hundred thousand distinct CDR3 sequences, 8% to 10% seen once; the top ten hold about a sixth. Sequenced here: PBMCs, sampled on the day of the first yellow fever vaccination. The receptors stem from a young man who received the YFV17D yellow fever vaccine. The CDR3 runs from the conserved cysteine through the conserved F or W. Each record gives: V gene, D gene, J gene, clone size, CDR3 DNA, CDR3 protein. A D gene is named only where the DNA matches it firmly. A row's size may be missing; if present it is once, few, many or a size class.

v_gene: TRBV6-5; d_gene: TRBD2; j_gene: TRBJ2-1; abundance: many; CDR3nt: TGTGCCAGCCTGGGGGTCGGGGGGTATTACAATGAGCAGTTCTTC; CDR3aa: CASLGVGGYYNEQFF
v_gene: TRBV12-3/TRBV12-4; d_gene: TRBD2; j_gene: TRBJ2-7; abundance: NA; CDR3nt: TGTGCCAGCAGTCAGGGACTAGCGGGGTTCGACGAGCAGTACTTC; CDR3aa: CASSQGLAGFDEQYF
v_gene: TRBV29-1; d_gene: NA; j_gene: TRBJ2-3; abundance: few; CDR3nt: TGCAGCGTTAAACCCTCTAGCACAGATACGCAGTATTTT; CDR3aa: CSVKPSSTDTQYF
v_gene: TRBV10-3; d_gene: NA; j_gene: TRBJ2-3; abundance: many; CDR3nt: TGTGCCATCAGGACCGTGGACAGAAATACGCAGTATTTT; CDR3aa: CAIRTVDRNTQYF
v_gene: TRBV6-5; d_gene: TRBD2; j_gene: TRBJ2-5; abundance: few; CDR3nt: TGTGCCAGCCTTCGGGGGGGTCATGAGCAAGAGACCCAGTACTTC; CDR3aa: CASLRGGHEQETQYF
v_gene: TRBV5-1; d_gene: TRBD1; j_gene: TRBJ1-2; abundance: few; CDR3nt: TGCGCCAGCAGCCCGGGACAGGAGGGTTATGGCTACACCTTC; CDR3aa: CASSPGQEGYGYTF
v_gene: TRBV7-3; d_gene: NA; j_gene: TRBJ2-3; abundance: few; CDR3nt: TGTGCCAGCAGCTTAAGCACCCGGGCTGGAGATACGCAGTATTTT; CDR3aa: CASSLSTRAGDTQYF
v_gene: TRBV20-1; d_gene: NA; j_gene: TRBJ2-5; abundance: few; CDR3nt: TGCAGTGGAAGGGGGGCCCAAGAGACCCAGTACTTC; CDR3aa: CSGRGAQETQYF
v_gene: TRBV29-1; d_gene: TRBD1; j_gene: TRBJ2-3; abundance: NA; CDR3nt: TGCAGCGTTGAGACCCCCGAGGACAGGCGCACAGATACGCAGTATTTT; CDR3aa: CSVETPEDRRTDTQYF
v_gene: TRBV7-2; d_gene: NA; j_gene: TRBJ2-3; abundance: few; CDR3nt: TGTGCCAGCAGCTTAGCGACCTCGCGCAGAGGGTTCTCAGATACGCAGTATTTT; CDR3aa: CASSLATSRRGFSDTQYF
v_gene: TRBV15; d_gene: NA; j_gene: TRBJ2-1; abundance: few; CDR3nt: TGTGCCACCAGCAGAGAATCAGGGGGAGGGTACAATGAGCAGTTCTTC; CDR3aa: CATSRESGGGYNEQFF
v_gene: TRBV19; d_gene: TRBD1; j_gene: TRBJ1-2; abundance: few; CDR3nt: TGTGCCAGTAGACTAACAGGGGGACGGGGCTACACCTTC; CDR3aa: CASRLTGGRGYTF
v_gene: TRBV5-1; d_gene: TRBD1; j_gene: TRBJ1-1; abundance: NA; CDR3nt: TGCGCCAGCAGTTATACAGGGGCGCCGAACACTGAAGCTTTCTTT; CDR3aa: CASSYTGAPNTEAFF
v_gene: TRBV15; d_gene: TRBD2; j_gene: TRBJ2-1; abundance: NA; CDR3nt: TGTGCCACCAGTGTCGGACTAGCGGGAGCATTCTTC; CDR3aa: CATSVGLAGAFF
v_gene: TRBV4-2; d_gene: NA; j_gene: TRBJ2-1; abundance: few; CDR3nt: TGTGCCAGCAGCAGCGGGACATCCAATGAGCAGTTCTTC; CDR3aa: CASSSGTSNEQFF
v_gene: TRBV11-2; d_gene: NA; j_gene: TRBJ2-1; abundance: NA; CDR3nt: TGTGCCAGCAGCTTAGGGTGGGGGGCCAATGAGCAGTTCTTC; CDR3aa: CASSLGWGANEQFF
v_gene: TRBV20-1; d_gene: NA; j_gene: TRBJ1-6; abundance: few; CDR3nt: TGCAGTGCTAGGGGGGCGGATAATTCACCCCTCCACTTT; CDR3aa: CSARGADNSPLHF
v_gene: TRBV11-2; d_gene: NA; j_gene: TRBJ2-3; abundance: NA; CDR3nt: TGTGCCAGCAGCTTAAGGGCCGGCACTAGCACAGATACGCAGTATTTT; CDR3aa: CASSLRAGTSTDTQYF
v_gene: TRBV24-1; d_gene: TRBD1; j_gene: TRBJ1-5; abundance: few; CDR3nt: TGTGCCACCAGTGACACCGGACAGGGGCTCAATCAGCCCCAGCATTTT; CDR3aa: CATSDTGQGLNQPQHF
v_gene: TRBV12-3/TRBV12-4; d_gene: TRBD2; j_gene: TRBJ2-5; abundance: many; CDR3nt: TGTGCCAGCAGTTTCATAGCGGGGGTGGGGGAGACCCAGTACTTC; CDR3aa: CASSFIAGVGETQYF
v_gene: TRBV10-3; d_gene: NA; j_gene: TRBJ1-1; abundance: few; CDR3nt: TGTGCCATCAGTGCGGGGGAATTGAACACTGAAGCTTTCTTT; CDR3aa: CAISAGELNTEAFF
v_gene: TRBV4-3; d_gene: TRBD1; j_gene: TRBJ1-4; abundance: many; CDR3nt: TGCGCCAGCAGCCAAGAAGCTACCTGGACAGGGGGAAATGAAAAACTGTTTTTT; CDR3aa: CASSQEATWTGGNEKLFF
v_gene: TRBV7-2; d_gene: NA; j_gene: TRBJ1-6; abundance: NA; CDR3nt: TGTGCCAGCAGTCAACAGCAGGGAAATAATTCACCCCTCCACTTT; CDR3aa: CASSQQQGNNSPLHF
v_gene: TRBV18; d_gene: TRBD1; j_gene: TRBJ1-1; abundance: many; CDR3nt: TGTGCCAGCTCACCAAATCGGGACAGTGAAGCTTTCTTT; CDR3aa: CASSPNRDSEAFF
v_gene: TRBV11-2; d_gene: NA; j_gene: TRBJ2-5; abundance: NA; CDR3nt: TGTGCCACCTCAAGGCCGGGGCCCTGGGAGACCCAGTACTTC; CDR3aa: CATSRPGPWETQYF
v_gene: TRBV12-3/TRBV12-4; d_gene: TRBD2; j_gene: TRBJ2-3; abundance: many; CDR3nt: TGTGCCAGCAGGATAGCGGGGGGCGGCACAGATACGCAGTATTTT; CDR3aa: CASRIAGGGTDTQYF
v_gene: TRBV20-1; d_gene: TRBD1; j_gene: TRBJ1-1; abundance: NA; CDR3nt: TGCAGTGCTCCACGGACAGGGCAAGAAGCTTTCTTT; CDR3aa: CSAPRTGQEAFF
v_gene: TRBV5-6; d_gene: NA; j_gene: TRBJ2-2; abundance: NA; CDR3nt: TGTGCCAGCACCCTCCGTGGCGGGGTGCTCACCGGGGAGCTGTTTTTT; CDR3aa: CASTLRGGVLTGELFF
v_gene: TRBV5-1; d_gene: TRBD2; j_gene: TRBJ2-7; abundance: NA; CDR3nt: TGCGCCAGCAGCCGAGGACTAGCGGGAGACTACGAGCAGTACTTC; CDR3aa: CASSRGLAGDYEQYF
v_gene: TRBV7-2; d_gene: NA; j_gene: TRBJ2-2; abundance: few; CDR3nt: TGTGCCAGCAGCTTCAGGGGAAACACCGGGGAGCTGTTTTTT; CDR3aa: CASSFRGNTGELFF
v_gene: TRBV20-1; d_gene: NA; j_gene: TRBJ2-2; abundance: NA; CDR3nt: TGCAGTGCTATGGGGGGGCGGGTTGTCGGGGAGCTGTTTTTT; CDR3aa: CSAMGGRVVGELFF
v_gene: TRBV28; d_gene: NA; j_gene: TRBJ2-6; abundance: NA; CDR3nt: TGTGCCAGCAGACCTTTGTCAGGGCCCAGATTTACTGGGGCCAACGTCCTGACTTTC; CDR3aa: CASRPLSGPRFTGANVLTF
v_gene: TRBV20-1; d_gene: TRBD1; j_gene: TRBJ2-5; abundance: few; CDR3nt: TGCAGTGCTGGGCCTCAGGGGGCGATCGTAGAGACCCAGTACTTC; CDR3aa: CSAGPQGAIVETQYF
v_gene: TRBV6-5; d_gene: NA; j_gene: TRBJ1-2; abundance: many; CDR3nt: TGTGCCAGCAGTTACTCCCAGGGTATACGTGGGTATGGCTACACCTTC; CDR3aa: CASSYSQGIRGYGYTF
v_gene: TRBV29-1; d_gene: NA; j_gene: TRBJ2-5; abundance: NA; CDR3nt: TGCAGCGTAAGCGATGATAAAGAGACCCAGTACTTC; CDR3aa: CSVSDDKETQYF
v_gene: TRBV5-1; d_gene: TRBD2; j_gene: TRBJ2-1; abundance: few; CDR3nt: TGCGCCAGCCCCACAGAGGCGGGGGGCCGAGTTTATGAGCAGTTCTTC; CDR3aa: CASPTEAGGRVYEQFF
v_gene: TRBV7-9; d_gene: NA; j_gene: TRBJ2-2; abundance: few; CDR3nt: TGTGCCAGCAGCTTAGTGTCCGGTGGCCACGGGGAGCTGTTTTTT; CDR3aa: CASSLVSGGHGELFF
v_gene: TRBV4-3; d_gene: NA; j_gene: TRBJ2-1; abundance: few; CDR3nt: TGCGCCAGCAGCCAAGAGATGCTGCTTCGGTATGAGCAGTTCTTC; CDR3aa: CASSQEMLLRYEQFF
v_gene: TRBV28; d_gene: NA; j_gene: TRBJ1-3; abundance: few; CDR3nt: TGTGCCAGCACCAACAGAGGCTCTGGAAACACCATATATTTT; CDR3aa: CASTNRGSGNTIYF
v_gene: TRBV6-5; d_gene: TRBD2; j_gene: TRBJ2-3; abundance: many; CDR3nt: TGTGCCTGTCACGGGAGGGCAGATACGCAGTATTTT; CDR3aa: CACHGRADTQYF
v_gene: TRBV5-1; d_gene: NA; j_gene: TRBJ2-3; abundance: many; CDR3nt: TGCGCCAGCAGCTTGGTACAGGGAGGTCAAGATACGCAGTATTTT; CDR3aa: CASSLVQGGQDTQYF
v_gene: TRBV7-7; d_gene: TRBD1; j_gene: TRBJ2-5; abundance: NA; CDR3nt: TGTGCTAGCAGCCCCCGGACAGGCCCACAAGAGACCCAGTACTTC; CDR3aa: CASSPRTGPQETQYF
v_gene: TRBV7-6; d_gene: NA; j_gene: TRBJ2-7; abundance: few; CDR3nt: TGTGCCAGCAGCTTATATCCGGGACCCACCTACGAGCAGTACTTC; CDR3aa: CASSLYPGPTYEQYF
v_gene: TRBV4-3; d_gene: TRBD2; j_gene: TRBJ2-5; abundance: NA; CDR3nt: TGCGCCAGCAGCCAACACACGGGACTAGCGGGGGAGGCCCAGTACTTC; CDR3aa: CASSQHTGLAGEAQYF
v_gene: TRBV7-6; d_gene: NA; j_gene: TRBJ2-1; abundance: NA; CDR3nt: TGTGCCAGCACCCTAGGGGAGGACAGCTCCTACAATGAGCAGTTCTTC; CDR3aa: CASTLGEDSSYNEQFF
v_gene: TRBV5-1; d_gene: NA; j_gene: TRBJ1-4; abundance: NA; CDR3nt: TGCGCCAGCAGCCCCGGTGTCAGCGGGGGTTCGGGTGAAAAACTGTTTTTT; CDR3aa: CASSPGVSGGSGEKLFF
v_gene: TRBV6-5; d_gene: TRBD1; j_gene: TRBJ2-1; abundance: many; CDR3nt: TGTGCCAGCAGTCGGCTAGGGGGCCCCTACAATGAGCAGTTCTTC; CDR3aa: CASSRLGGPYNEQFF
v_gene: TRBV6-2/TRBV6-3; d_gene: NA; j_gene: TRBJ1-2; abundance: few; CDR3nt: TGTGCCAGCAGTTACTTCGTCTATGGCTACACCTTC; CDR3aa: CASSYFVYGYTF
v_gene: TRBV15; d_gene: NA; j_gene: TRBJ2-3; abundance: many; CDR3nt: TGTGCCACCAGCGGACGGGACAGCACAGATACGCAGTATTTT; CDR3aa: CATSGRDSTDTQYF
v_gene: TRBV4-1; d_gene: NA; j_gene: TRBJ2-5; abundance: many; CDR3nt: TGCGCCAGCAGCCAAGAGTCTTGGGGTAGGGGCCCGGAGACCCAGTACTTC; CDR3aa: CASSQESWGRGPETQYF
v_gene: TRBV7-9; d_gene: TRBD1; j_gene: TRBJ2-5; abundance: many; CDR3nt: TGTGCCAGCAGAAATGGGGGACAGGGCCGTCAAGAGACCCAGTACTTC; CDR3aa: CASRNGGQGRQETQYF
v_gene: TRBV7-2; d_gene: NA; j_gene: TRBJ2-2; abundance: few; CDR3nt: TGTGCCAGCAGTCCCGCCTGGAACACCGGGGAGCTGTTTTTT; CDR3aa: CASSPAWNTGELFF
v_gene: TRBV29-1; d_gene: NA; j_gene: TRBJ2-3; abundance: many; CDR3nt: TGCAGCGTTGCTACAGGGCTTACAGATACGCAGTATTTT; CDR3aa: CSVATGLTDTQYF
v_gene: TRBV5-4; d_gene: TRBD1; j_gene: TRBJ1-6; abundance: NA; CDR3nt: TGTGCCAGCAGCGTAAGGCCCGGGACAGTGAATTCACCCCTCCACTTT; CDR3aa: CASSVRPGTVNSPLHF